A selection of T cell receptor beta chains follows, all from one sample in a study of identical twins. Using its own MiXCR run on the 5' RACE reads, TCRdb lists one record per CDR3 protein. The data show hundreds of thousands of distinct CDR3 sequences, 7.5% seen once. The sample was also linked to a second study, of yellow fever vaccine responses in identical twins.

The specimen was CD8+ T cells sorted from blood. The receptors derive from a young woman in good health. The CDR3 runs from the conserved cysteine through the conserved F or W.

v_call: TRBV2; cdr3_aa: CANIRDRTYEQYF
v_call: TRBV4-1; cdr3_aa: CASSQVGARSPLHF
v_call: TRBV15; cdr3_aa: CATLGTSVPDTQYF
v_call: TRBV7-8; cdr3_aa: CASSREASPPETQYF
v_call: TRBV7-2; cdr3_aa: CASSLTLGQNSNQPQHF
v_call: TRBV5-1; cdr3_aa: CASSLALGSEYEQYF
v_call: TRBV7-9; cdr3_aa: CASSSRGAGELFF
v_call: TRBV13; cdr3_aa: CASHRAGGLPYGYTF
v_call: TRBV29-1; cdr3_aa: CSVEGLGGPFEQYF
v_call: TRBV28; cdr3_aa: CASTGVYEQYF
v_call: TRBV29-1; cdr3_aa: CSVEGTVAYSYNEQFF
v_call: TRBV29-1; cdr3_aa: CSAEGPTSAEAFF
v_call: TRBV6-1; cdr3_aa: CASSKDGLNTEAFF
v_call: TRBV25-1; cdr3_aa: CASSAVPMGSENIQYF
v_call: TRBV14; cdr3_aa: CASSQEGWENTEAFF
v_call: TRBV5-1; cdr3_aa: CASSLVISGEQFF
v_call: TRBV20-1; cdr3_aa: CSARVLAGFPRSYEQYF
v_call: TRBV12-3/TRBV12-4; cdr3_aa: CASSLQQGDEQFF
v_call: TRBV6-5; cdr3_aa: CASSFGGRSEQYF
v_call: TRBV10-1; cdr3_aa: CASSARLNEQFF
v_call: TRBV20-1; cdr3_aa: CCARDGIQLAGENTGELFF
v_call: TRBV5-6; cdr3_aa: CASSLGRLGQRPDTQYF
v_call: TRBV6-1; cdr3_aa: CASSEAPPLLAGGIGNEQFF
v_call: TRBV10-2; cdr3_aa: CASRRLAGEGASSYNEQFF
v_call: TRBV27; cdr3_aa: CASSFDSFGYNEQFF
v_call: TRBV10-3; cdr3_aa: CAIPSSGANVLTF
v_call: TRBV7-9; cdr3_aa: CASSSLGGAGEKLFF
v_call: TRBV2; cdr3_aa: CASSVYDQRASYEQYF
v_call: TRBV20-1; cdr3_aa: CSASRIGAGYEQYF
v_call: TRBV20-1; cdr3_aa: CSAIREGEYGYTF
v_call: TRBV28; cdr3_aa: CASSPRTSYNEQFF
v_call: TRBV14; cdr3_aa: CASSQGPPTGGTEAFF
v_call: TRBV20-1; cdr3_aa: CSARDSDIGNQPQHF